This is a list of T cell receptor beta chains from one sample in a study of cytotoxic CD8 clonotypes in ibrutinib-treated CLL. The protocol was immunoSEQ multiplex PCR, while the TCRdb copy is restricted to in-frame clones and leaves out a portion. Counted here are some 61,000 clones, 68% occurring once; the ten biggest clones make up around 5.8%. This material consisted of PBMCs, taken after 12 months of ibrutinib treatment. These receptors were taken from a human donor with chronic lymphocytic leukemia. Both conserved end residues are part of each CDR3. A D gene is named only where the DNA matches it firmly. A row's size may be missing; if present it is once, few, many or a size class.

d_call: TRBD2
clone_size: once
v_call: TRBV27
j_call: TRBJ2-7
cdr3_nt: TGTGCCAGCAGTTTACGGGGGGGTTACTACGAGCAGTACTTC
cdr3_aa: CASSLRGGYYEQYF

d_call: -
clone_size: -
v_call: TRBV30
j_call: TRBJ1-2
cdr3_nt: TGTGCCTGGAGGGAGTGGGGAGGCTATGGCTACACCTTC
cdr3_aa: CAWREWGGYGYTF

d_call: -
clone_size: -
v_call: TRBV29-1
j_call: TRBJ1-2
cdr3_nt: TGCAGCGTGTCCCCCAGGGCAGCTAACTATGGCTACACCTTC
cdr3_aa: CSVSPRAANYGYTF

d_call: -
clone_size: -
v_call: TRBV5-1
j_call: TRBJ2-2
cdr3_nt: TGCGCCAGCAGCTTGGCCGGAGTGAAGGACGGGGAGCTGTTTTTT
cdr3_aa: CASSLAGVKDGELFF

d_call: -
clone_size: once
v_call: TRBV9
j_call: TRBJ2-1
cdr3_nt: TGTGCCAGCAGTAGGCAGGGGACAAACAATGAGCAGTTCTTC
cdr3_aa: CASSRQGTNNEQFF

d_call: -
clone_size: -
v_call: TRBV7-2
j_call: TRBJ2-7
cdr3_nt: TGTGCCAGCAGCCAGGTGTGGTCGCGCGAGCAGTACTTC
cdr3_aa: CASSQVWSREQYF

d_call: TRBD1
clone_size: -
v_call: TRBV6-5
j_call: TRBJ1-5
cdr3_nt: TGTGCCAGCAGTAACGGACAGGTTTTGGATCAGCCCCAGCATTTT
cdr3_aa: CASSNGQVLDQPQHF

d_call: -
clone_size: -
v_call: TRBV7-3
j_call: TRBJ2-6
cdr3_nt: TGTGCCAGCAGCTTAAGCAGGTCCGCCTACTCTGGGGCCAACGTCCTGACTTTC
cdr3_aa: CASSLSRSAYSGANVLTF

d_call: -
clone_size: once
v_call: TRBV29-1
j_call: TRBJ1-1
cdr3_nt: TGCAGCGTTCGGAGACAGGCGAACACTGAAGCTTTCTTT
cdr3_aa: CSVRRQANTEAFF

d_call: -
clone_size: -
v_call: TRBV6-5
j_call: TRBJ2-2
cdr3_nt: TGTGCCAGCAGTCCCTCAGGGGGGGACACCGGGGAGCTGTTTTTT
cdr3_aa: CASSPSGGDTGELFF

d_call: TRBD2
clone_size: -
v_call: TRBV2
j_call: TRBJ2-5
cdr3_nt: TGTGCCAGCAGTCCGGGACTAGCGGGGAGTGGTGAGACCCAGTACTTC
cdr3_aa: CASSPGLAGSGETQYF

d_call: -
clone_size: once
v_call: TRBV29-1
j_call: TRBJ2-1
cdr3_nt: TGCAGCGTTGCTGGAGAGTACAATGAGCAGTTCTTC
cdr3_aa: CSVAGEYNEQFF

d_call: -
clone_size: -
v_call: TRBV19
j_call: TRBJ2-5
cdr3_nt: TGTGCCAGTAGTGGACGGTCAAAAGAGACCCAGTACTTC
cdr3_aa: CASSGRSKETQYF

d_call: -
clone_size: -
v_call: TRBV6-6
j_call: TRBJ1-2
cdr3_nt: TGTGCCAGCAGTTACTCGAGGGGTGGCTACACCTTC
cdr3_aa: CASSYSRGGYTF

d_call: -
clone_size: -
v_call: TRBV25-1
j_call: TRBJ1-2
cdr3_nt: TGTGCCAGCAGTGAATCGGGAATACCTAACTATGGCTACACCTTC
cdr3_aa: CASSESGIPNYGYTF

d_call: TRBD1
clone_size: few
v_call: TRBV7-6
j_call: TRBJ1-3
cdr3_nt: TGTGCCAGCAGCCCAGGACAGGGGGCTAACACCATATATTTT
cdr3_aa: CASSPGQGANTIYF

d_call: -
clone_size: -
v_call: TRBV7-8
j_call: TRBJ2-1
cdr3_nt: TGTGCCAGCAGCTCGGCGGGCGCCCGGGGGCCATCCTACAATGAGCAGTTCTTC
cdr3_aa: CASSSAGARGPSYNEQFF

d_call: -
clone_size: few
v_call: TRBV27
j_call: TRBJ2-7
cdr3_nt: TGTGCCAGCAGTTCGGGACGGAGCTCCTACGAGCAGTACTTC
cdr3_aa: CASSSGRSSYEQYF

d_call: TRBD1
clone_size: -
v_call: TRBV28
j_call: TRBJ1-3
cdr3_nt: TGTGCCAGCACCCCGGACAGGGCGGGAGGAAACACCATATATTTT
cdr3_aa: CASTPDRAGGNTIYF

d_call: -
clone_size: -
v_call: TRBV6-6
j_call: TRBJ1-1
cdr3_nt: TGTGCCAGCAGTTATGTTCAGCCTAACACTGAAGCTTTCTTT
cdr3_aa: CASSYVQPNTEAFF

d_call: -
clone_size: -
v_call: TRBV21-1
j_call: TRBJ1-2
cdr3_nt: TGTGCCAGCAGCAAAGGGGACAGGAGTTATGGCTACACCTTC
cdr3_aa: CASSKGDRSYGYTF

d_call: -
clone_size: -
v_call: TRBV2
j_call: TRBJ1-1
cdr3_nt: TGTGCCAGCAGTGAAGCGCTGCCGGCGGGGAACACTGAAGCTTTCTTT
cdr3_aa: CASSEALPAGNTEAFF